The sequence of this T cell receptor beta chain was determined in a study of shared clonotypes between healthy human individuals. Sequencing used immunoSEQ multiplex PCR; TCRdb keeps in-frame clones, though not all of them. The sample includes approximately 400,000 clones, around 96% of them seen just once. CDR1 SGHNT and CDR2 YYREEE come from the germline V gene (reference sequence). V dropped 6 bases and J dropped 4 bases, with 14 bases sitting between them. This CDR3 comprises 13 residues. The sequence derives from a man aged 30-40 years in good health. V and J are TRBV5-4 and TRBJ2-7; TRBD2 might be the D (6 bases). Sequencing used memory CD8+ T cells sorted from blood. Subset indicated: CD45RO+ cells pooled with CCR7-negative TemRA cells. CDR3 loop: CASIGGLTYEQYF. In nucleotides, the CDR3 is TGTGCCAGCATAGGAGGGTTGACTTACGAGCAGTACTTC.